This T cell receptor beta chain is from a study of OX40 agonist ivuxolimab in advanced cancers. CDR3 length: 16 residues. Per germline, CDR1 SGHTA and CDR2 FQGNSA. The germline V and J ends were trimmed by 2 bases and 0 bases, with 13 bases remaining between them. This clone has only one observation. The table came from immunoSEQ multiplex PCR; TCRdb's copy has only in-frame clones and leaves some out. The profile shows 22,000 or so clones, less than 90% of them singletons. This receptor was obtained from an adult with an advanced solid tumor such as melanoma, head and neck, liver or kidney cancer. The V call is TRBV7-2, the J call TRBJ1-2; no clear D. The specimen comprised CD4+ or CD8+ T cells sorted from blood, sampled in a trial of the OX40 agonist ivuxolimab. CDR3 residues: CASSLYAGYPNYGYTF. The CDR3 nucleotides are TGTGCCAGCAGCTTATATGCAGGATACCCTAACTATGGCTACACCTTC.